The T cell receptor beta chain under discussion was sequenced for a study of cytotoxic CD8 clonotypes in ibrutinib-treated CLL. Generated by immunoSEQ multiplex PCR, the TCRdb table keeps only in-frame clones and is missing some. This sample has roughly 23,000 clones, with under 85% found just once. V was clipped by 5 bases and J by 3 bases; unmatched bases: 6. CDR1 LNHDA and CDR2 SQIVND come from the germline V gene (reference sequence). The CDR3 length is 14 residues. This chain links TRBV19 with TRBJ1-1; 7 bases align to TRBD1. The TCR was taken from a human donor with chronic lymphocytic leukemia. Sequences were derived from PBMCs, sampled before ibrutinib treatment. For the CDR3, the DNA is TGTGCCAGTAGTTTAGGGGGCTGGGACACTGAAGCTTTCTTT. Protein product: CASSLGGWDTEAFF.